This is a list of T cell receptor beta chains from one sample in a study of human T cells and chemical hapten exposure. TCRdb passed the RACE reads through MiXCR, listing each CDR3 protein once. Of about 380,000 distinct CDR3 sequences listed, approximately 5.1% were seen once; the top ten hold around 2.3%. Here the sequenced sample was whole blood, taken in connection with sensitization to the hapten diphenylcyclopropenone (DPC). These receptors came from a woman aged 50 to 65 with alopecia areata. Some clones in this sample may be carry-over from other donors' samples. CDR3s include the opening cysteine and the closing phenylalanine or tryptophan. Fields, in order: J gene, V gene, D gene, clone size, CDR3 protein, CDR3 DNA. A D gene is named only where the DNA matches it firmly. Clone size appears in some rows only: once, few, many, or a class for an expanded clone.

TRBJ2-3	TRBV28	NA	many	CASTIQTSQGTQYF	TGTGCAAGTACGATTCAGACCTCACAGGGTACGCAGTATTTT
TRBJ2-3	TRBV6-2/TRBV6-3	NA	NA	CATLARTDTQYF	TGTGCCACCCTAGCCCGGACAGATACGCAGTATTTT
TRBJ1-1	TRBV10-3	TRBD1	many	CATGRQGAAAEAFF	TGTGCCACGGGACGACAGGGGGCTGCGGCTGAAGCTTTCTTT
TRBJ1-2	TRBV9	NA	many	CASSVGSRTASDGYTF	TGTGCCAGCAGCGTAGGTTCTCGAACAGCGAGCGATGGCTACACCTTC
TRBJ2-1	TRBV5-1	TRBD1	many	CASSLGQGRIGGGEQFF	TGCGCCAGCAGCTTGGGACAGGGGCGGATAGGAGGAGGTGAGCAGTTCTTC
TRBJ1-3	TRBV11-2	NA	many	CASSHPAGNTIYF	TGTGCCAGCAGCCACCCCGCTGGAAACACCATATATTTT
TRBJ1-1	TRBV7-9	NA	NA	CASSLVLAGAPQGTEAFF	TGTGCCAGCAGTTTAGTTCTGGCAGGGGCTCCCCAGGGCACTGAAGCTTTCTTT
TRBJ1-1	TRBV3-1	TRBD1	few	CASSHLTGPTEAFF	TGTGCCAGCAGCCACCTGACAGGGCCCACTGAAGCTTTCTTT
TRBJ2-7	TRBV6-1	TRBD1	few	CASRADRAAYEQYF	TGTGCCAGCAGAGCCGACAGGGCCGCCTACGAGCAGTACTTC
TRBJ2-2	TRBV7-8	TRBD2	NA	CASRSSGGHTGELFF	TGTGCCAGCAGATCTAGCGGGGGTCACACCGGGGAGCTGTTTTTT
TRBJ2-1	TRBV28	TRBD2	many	CASSLRGLAGDSYNEQFF	TGTGCCAGCAGTTTAAGGGGACTAGCGGGGGACTCCTACAATGAGCAGTTCTTC
TRBJ2-3	TRBV12-5	NA	NA	CASGLQGVDTQYF	TGTGCTAGTGGTTTGCAGGGAGTAGATACGCAGTATTTT
TRBJ1-6	TRBV12-3/TRBV12-4	NA	many	CASSPGARGSPLHF	TGTGCCAGCAGTCCGGGAGCGCGGGGGTCACCCCTCCACTTT
TRBJ1-2	TRBV4-2	TRBD1	many	CASSQDPWTGGARDYGYTF	TGTGCCAGCAGCCAAGATCCATGGACAGGGGGCGCGAGGGACTATGGCTACACCTTC
TRBJ2-3	TRBV6-4	NA	few	CARAGSGTQYF	TGTGCCAGGGCAGGCAGTGGTACGCAGTATTTT
TRBJ2-3	TRBV2	NA	many	CASSDGLGGDTQYF	TGTGCCAGCAGTGATGGTCTAGGGGGAGATACGCAGTATTTT
TRBJ2-2	TRBV7-2	NA	many	CASSPPQGLDTGELFF	TGTGCCAGCAGCCCCCCCCAGGGACTCGACACCGGGGAGCTGTTTTTT
TRBJ2-1	TRBV15	NA	many	CATSGRVSAYNEQFF	TGTGCCACTTCTGGCCGGGTCTCGGCGTACAATGAGCAGTTCTTC
TRBJ1-4	TRBV20-1	TRBD1	NA	CSEPTGGGEKLFF	TGCAGTGAACCGACAGGGGGGGGTGAAAAACTGTTTTTT